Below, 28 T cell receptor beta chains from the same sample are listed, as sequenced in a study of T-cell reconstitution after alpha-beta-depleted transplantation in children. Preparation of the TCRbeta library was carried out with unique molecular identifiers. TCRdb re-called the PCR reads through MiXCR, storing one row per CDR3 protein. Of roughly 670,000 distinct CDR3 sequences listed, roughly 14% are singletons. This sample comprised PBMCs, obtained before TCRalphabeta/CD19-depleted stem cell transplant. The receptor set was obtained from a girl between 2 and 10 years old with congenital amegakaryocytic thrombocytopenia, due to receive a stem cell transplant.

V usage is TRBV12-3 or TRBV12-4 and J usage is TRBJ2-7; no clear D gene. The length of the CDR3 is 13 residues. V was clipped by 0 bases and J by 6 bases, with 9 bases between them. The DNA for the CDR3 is TGTGCCAGCAGTTTAGCGGGCCGCCTCGAGCAGTACTTC. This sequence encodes CASSLAGRLEQYF.

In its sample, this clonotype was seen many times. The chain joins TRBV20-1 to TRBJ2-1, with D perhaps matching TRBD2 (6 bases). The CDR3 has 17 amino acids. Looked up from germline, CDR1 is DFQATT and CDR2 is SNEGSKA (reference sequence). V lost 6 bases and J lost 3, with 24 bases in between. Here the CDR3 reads CSAPQVGGQTNYNEQFF. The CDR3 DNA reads TGCAGTGCCCCCCAAGTGGGGGGTCAAACAAACTACAATGAGCAGTTCTTC.

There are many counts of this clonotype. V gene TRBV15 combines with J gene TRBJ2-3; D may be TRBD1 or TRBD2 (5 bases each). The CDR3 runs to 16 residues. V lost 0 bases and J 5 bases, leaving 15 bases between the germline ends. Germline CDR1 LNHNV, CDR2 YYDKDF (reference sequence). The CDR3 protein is CATSRESYWGKDTQYF. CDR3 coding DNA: TGTGCCACCAGCAGAGAGTCCTACTGGGGGAAAGATACGCAGTATTTT. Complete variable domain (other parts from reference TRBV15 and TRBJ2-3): DAMVIQNPRYQVTQFGKPVTLSCSQTLNHNVMYWYQQKSSQAPKLLFHYYDKDFNNEADTPDNFQSRRPNTSFCFLDIRSPGLGDTAMYLCATSRESYWGKDTQYFGPGTRLTVL.

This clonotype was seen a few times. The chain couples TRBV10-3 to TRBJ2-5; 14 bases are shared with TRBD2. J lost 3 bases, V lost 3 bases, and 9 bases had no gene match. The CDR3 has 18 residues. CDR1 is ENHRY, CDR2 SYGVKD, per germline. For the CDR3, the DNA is TGTGCCATCAGTGACCCCAGAGGACTAGCGGGAGGTGAAGAGACCCAGTACTTC. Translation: CAISDPRGLAGGEETQYF.

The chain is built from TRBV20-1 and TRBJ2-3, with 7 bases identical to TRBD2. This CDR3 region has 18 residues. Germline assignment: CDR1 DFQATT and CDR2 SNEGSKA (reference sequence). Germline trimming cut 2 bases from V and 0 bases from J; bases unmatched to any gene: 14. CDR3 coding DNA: TGCAGTGCTAGAAGCCCCATGACTAGCCCGACTAGCACAGATACGCAGTATTTT. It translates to CSARSPMTSPTSTDTQYF.

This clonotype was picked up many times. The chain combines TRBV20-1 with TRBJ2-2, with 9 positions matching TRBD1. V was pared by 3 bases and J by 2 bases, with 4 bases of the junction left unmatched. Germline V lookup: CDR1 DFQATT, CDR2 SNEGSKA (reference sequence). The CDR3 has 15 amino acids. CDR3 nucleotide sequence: TGCAGTGCTAGGGGACAGGGCCGAAACACCGGGGAGCTGTTTTTT. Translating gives CSARGQGRNTGELFF.

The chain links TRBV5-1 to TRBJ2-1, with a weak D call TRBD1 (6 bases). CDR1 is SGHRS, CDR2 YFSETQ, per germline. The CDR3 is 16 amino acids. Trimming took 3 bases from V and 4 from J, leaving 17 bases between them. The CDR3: CASSSYRDVAYNEQFF. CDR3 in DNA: TGCGCCAGCAGCTCCTACAGGGACGTTGCATACAATGAGCAGTTCTTC.

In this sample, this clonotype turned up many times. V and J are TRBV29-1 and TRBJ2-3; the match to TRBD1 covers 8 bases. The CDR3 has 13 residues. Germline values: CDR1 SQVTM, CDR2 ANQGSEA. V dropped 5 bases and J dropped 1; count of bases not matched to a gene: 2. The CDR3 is CSVKQGGTDTQYF. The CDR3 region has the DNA TGCAGCGTTAAACAGGGGGGCACAGATACGCAGTATTTT.

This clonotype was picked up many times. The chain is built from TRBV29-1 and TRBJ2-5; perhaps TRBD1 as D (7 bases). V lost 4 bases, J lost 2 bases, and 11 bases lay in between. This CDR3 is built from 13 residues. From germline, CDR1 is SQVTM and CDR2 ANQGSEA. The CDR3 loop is CSVAGGGQETQYF. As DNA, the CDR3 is TGCAGCGTTGCAGGGGGAGGACAAGAGACCCAGTACTTC.

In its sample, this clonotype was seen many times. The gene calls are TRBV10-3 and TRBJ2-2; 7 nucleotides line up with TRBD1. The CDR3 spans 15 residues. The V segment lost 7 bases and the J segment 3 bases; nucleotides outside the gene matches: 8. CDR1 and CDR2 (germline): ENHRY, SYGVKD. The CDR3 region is CAIKSGTEDTGELFF. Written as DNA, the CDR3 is TGTGCCATCAAATCCGGGACAGAGGACACCGGGGAGCTGTTTTTT.

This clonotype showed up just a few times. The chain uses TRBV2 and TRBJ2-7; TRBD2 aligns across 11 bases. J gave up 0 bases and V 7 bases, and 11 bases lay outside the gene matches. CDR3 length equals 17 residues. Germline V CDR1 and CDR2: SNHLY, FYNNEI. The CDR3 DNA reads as TGTGCCAGCAACCCCCCACTAGCGGGGGATAGCTCCTACGAGCAGTACTTC. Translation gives CASNPPLAGDSSYEQYF.

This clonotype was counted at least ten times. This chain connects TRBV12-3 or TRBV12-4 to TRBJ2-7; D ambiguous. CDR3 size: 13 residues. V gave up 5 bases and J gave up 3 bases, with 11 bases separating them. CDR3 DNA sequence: TGTGCCAGCAGTCTCCGTGGCGACTACGAGCAGTACTTC. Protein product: CASSLRGDYEQYF.

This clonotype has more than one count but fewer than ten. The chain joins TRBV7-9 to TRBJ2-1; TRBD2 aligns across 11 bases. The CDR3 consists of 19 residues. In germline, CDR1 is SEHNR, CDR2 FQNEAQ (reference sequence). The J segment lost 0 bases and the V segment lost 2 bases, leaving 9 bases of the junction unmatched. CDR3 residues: CASSLTFTSGGSSYNEQFF. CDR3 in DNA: TGTGCCAGCAGCTTAACCTTTACTAGCGGGGGAAGCTCCTACAATGAGCAGTTCTTC.

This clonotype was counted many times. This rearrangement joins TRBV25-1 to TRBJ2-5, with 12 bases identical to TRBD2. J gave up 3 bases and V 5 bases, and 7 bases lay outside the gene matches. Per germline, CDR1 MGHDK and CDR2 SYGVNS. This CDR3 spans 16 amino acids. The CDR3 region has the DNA TGTGCCAGCAGTCCTTGGACTAGCGGGACTAAAGAGACCCAGTACTTC. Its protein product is CASSPWTSGTKETQYF.

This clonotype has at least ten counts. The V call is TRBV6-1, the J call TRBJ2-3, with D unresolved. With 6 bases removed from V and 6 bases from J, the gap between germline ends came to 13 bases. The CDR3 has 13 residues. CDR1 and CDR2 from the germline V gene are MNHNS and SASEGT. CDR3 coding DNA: TGTGCCAGCAGCCCGGAACCAGCGGATACGCAGTATTTT. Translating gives CASSPEPADTQYF.

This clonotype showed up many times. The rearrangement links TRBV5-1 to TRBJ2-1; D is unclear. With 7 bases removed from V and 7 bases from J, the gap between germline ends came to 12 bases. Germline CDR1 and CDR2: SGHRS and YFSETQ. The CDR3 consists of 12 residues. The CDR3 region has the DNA TGCGCCAGCGGACCGGTAAGGAATGAGCAGTTCTTC. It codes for CASGPVRNEQFF. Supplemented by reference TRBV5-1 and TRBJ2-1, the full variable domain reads KAGVTQTPRYLIKTRGQQVTLSCSPISGHRSVSWYQQTPGQGLQFLFEYFSETQRNKGNFPGRFSGRQFSNSRSEMNVSTLELGDSALYLCASGPVRNEQFFGPGTRLTVL.

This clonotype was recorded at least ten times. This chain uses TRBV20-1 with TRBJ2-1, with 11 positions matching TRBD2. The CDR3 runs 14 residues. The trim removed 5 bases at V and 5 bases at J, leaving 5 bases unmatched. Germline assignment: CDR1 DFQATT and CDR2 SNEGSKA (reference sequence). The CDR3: CSASTSGIDNEQFF. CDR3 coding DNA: TGCAGTGCTTCGACTAGCGGGATCGACAATGAGCAGTTCTTC.

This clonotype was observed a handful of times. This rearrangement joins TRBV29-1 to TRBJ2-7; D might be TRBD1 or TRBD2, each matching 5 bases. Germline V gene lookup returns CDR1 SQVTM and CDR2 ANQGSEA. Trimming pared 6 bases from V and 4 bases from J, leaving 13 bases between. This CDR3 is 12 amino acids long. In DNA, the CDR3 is TGCAGCGTGGGACGAATCGGTTACGAGCAGTACTTC. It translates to CSVGRIGYEQYF.

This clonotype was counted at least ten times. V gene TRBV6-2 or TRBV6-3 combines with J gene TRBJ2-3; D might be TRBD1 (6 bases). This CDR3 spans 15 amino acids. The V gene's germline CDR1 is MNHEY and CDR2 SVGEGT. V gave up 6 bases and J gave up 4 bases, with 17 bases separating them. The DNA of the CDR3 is TGTGCCAGCAGCCCCTCTGGGGGCCGCCCAGATACGCAGTATTTT. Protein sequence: CASSPSGGRPDTQYF.

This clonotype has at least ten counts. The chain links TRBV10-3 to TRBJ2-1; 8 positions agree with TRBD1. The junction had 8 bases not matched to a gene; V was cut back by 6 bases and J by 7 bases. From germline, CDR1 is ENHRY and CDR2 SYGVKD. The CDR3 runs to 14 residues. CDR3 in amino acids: CAIRPGQGENEQFF. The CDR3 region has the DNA TGTGCCATCAGACCTGGACAGGGTGAAAATGAGCAGTTCTTC.

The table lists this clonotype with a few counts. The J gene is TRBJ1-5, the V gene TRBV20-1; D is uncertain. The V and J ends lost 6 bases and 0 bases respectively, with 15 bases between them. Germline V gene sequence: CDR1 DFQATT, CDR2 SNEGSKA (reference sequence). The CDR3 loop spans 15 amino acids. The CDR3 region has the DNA TGCAGTGCCCTGGACCGGTCGAATAGCAATCAGCCCCAGCATTTT. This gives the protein CSALDRSNSNQPQHF.

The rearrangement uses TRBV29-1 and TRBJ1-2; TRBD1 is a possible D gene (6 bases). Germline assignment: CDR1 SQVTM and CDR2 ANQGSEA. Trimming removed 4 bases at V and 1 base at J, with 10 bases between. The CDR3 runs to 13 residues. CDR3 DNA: TGCAGCGTTGCAGGGGCCCGTAACTATGGCTACACCTTC. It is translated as CSVAGARNYGYTF. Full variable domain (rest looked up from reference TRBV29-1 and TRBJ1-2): SAVISQKPSRDICQRGTSLTIQCQVDSQVTMMFWYRQQPGQSLTLIATANQGSEATYESGFVIDKFPISRPNLTFSTLTVSNMSPEDSSIYLCSVAGARNYGYTFGSGTRLTVV.

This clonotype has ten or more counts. The DNA of the CDR3 is TGTGCCAGCAGTTTAACCAGGGGGGGTGAGCAGTTCTTC. Its protein is CASSLTRGGEQFF. V and J are TRBV27 and TRBJ2-1; possibly TRBD1 or TRBD2 for D (7 bases each). Germline-derived CDR1 and CDR2 are MNHEY and SMNVEV (reference sequence). This CDR3 comprises 13 residues. V lost 2 bases to trimming and J lost 9 bases, with 11 bases between them.

As DNA, the CDR3 is TGCAGTGCTAGAGTGGGGGGCTTCGGGGCCAACGTCCTGACTTTC. Residues: CSARVGGFGANVLTF. The rearrangement links TRBV20-1 to TRBJ2-6; the D gene could be TRBD1 or TRBD2 (6 bases each). The CDR3 runs 15 residues. V gave up 1 base and J gave up 4 bases, with 11 bases separating them. Germline V lookup: CDR1 DFQATT, CDR2 SNEGSKA (reference sequence).

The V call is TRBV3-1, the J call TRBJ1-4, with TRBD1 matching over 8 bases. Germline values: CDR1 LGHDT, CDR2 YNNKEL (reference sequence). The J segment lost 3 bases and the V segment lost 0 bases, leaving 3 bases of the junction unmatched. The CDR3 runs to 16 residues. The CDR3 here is CASSQDRGLSNEKLFF. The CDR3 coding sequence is TGTGCCAGCAGCCAAGACAGGGGGCTCTCTAATGAAAAACTGTTTTTT.

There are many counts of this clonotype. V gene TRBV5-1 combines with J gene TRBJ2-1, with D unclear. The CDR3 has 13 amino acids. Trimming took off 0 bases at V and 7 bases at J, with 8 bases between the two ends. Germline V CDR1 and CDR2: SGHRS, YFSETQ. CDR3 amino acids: CASSLEPLNEQFF. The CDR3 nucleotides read TGCGCCAGCAGCTTGGAGCCCCTAAATGAGCAGTTCTTC.

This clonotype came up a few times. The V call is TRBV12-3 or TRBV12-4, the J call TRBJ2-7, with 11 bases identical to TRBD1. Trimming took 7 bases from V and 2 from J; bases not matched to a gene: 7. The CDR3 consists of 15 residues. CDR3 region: CASIKGQGAAYEQYF. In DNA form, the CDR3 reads TGTGCCAGCATCAAAGGACAGGGGGCAGCCTACGAGCAGTACTTC.

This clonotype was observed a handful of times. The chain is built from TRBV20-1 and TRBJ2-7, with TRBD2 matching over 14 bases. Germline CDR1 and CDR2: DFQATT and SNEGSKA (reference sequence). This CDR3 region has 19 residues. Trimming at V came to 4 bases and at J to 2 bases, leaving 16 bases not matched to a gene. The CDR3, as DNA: TGCAGTGCTAAGGCGACCCCCGGGACTAGCGGGAGCACTACCTACGAGCAGTACTTC. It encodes CSAKATPGTSGSTTYEQYF.